This is a list of T cell receptor beta chains from one sample in a study of lymphopenia after photon versus proton radiotherapy. The method was immunoSEQ multiplex PCR; TCRdb's version includes in-frame clones alone and lacks a portion of them. The repertoire consists of 35,000 to 40,000 clones, with about 84% occurring once and the leading ten covering approximately 2.9%. This specimen consisted of peripheral blood, obtained from a patient treated with photon-based radiotherapy. These receptors came from a man aged 45-60 years with gastric cancer. Both conserved end residues are part of each CDR3. D genes are given only for firm matches. Clone sizes are given selectively: once, few, many, or a class where the clone is expanded.

size: -
V: TRBV18
D: -
J: TRBJ2-1
CDR3: CASSPGLNNEQFF
DNA: TGTGCCAGCTCACCAGGACTGAACAATGAGCAGTTCTTC

size: -
V: TRBV6-1
D: TRBD1
J: TRBJ2-1
CDR3: CASTKTGGFYNEQFF
DNA: TGTGCCAGCACGAAGACAGGGGGCTTTTACAATGAGCAGTTCTTC

size: -
V: TRBV10-1
D: -
J: TRBJ2-3
CDR3: CASQPRGKTDTQYF
DNA: TGCGCCAGCCAGCCCCGGGGAAAAACAGATACGCAGTATTTT

size: -
V: TRBV7-9
D: TRBD1
J: TRBJ2-7
CDR3: CASSTPDRPQYEQYF
DNA: TGTGCCAGCAGCACCCCGGACAGGCCGCAGTACGAGCAGTACTTC

size: -
V: TRBV6-1
D: -
J: TRBJ2-6
CDR3: CASSEASGSGANVLTF
DNA: TGTGCCAGCAGTGAAGCATCGGGCTCTGGGGCCAACGTCCTGACTTTC

size: -
V: TRBV5-1
D: TRBD2
J: TRBJ2-2
CDR3: CASSLGLQNTGELFF
DNA: TGCGCCAGCAGCCTGGGACTACAGAACACCGGGGAGCTGTTTTTT

size: -
V: TRBV7-9
D: -
J: TRBJ1-5
CDR3: CASSLGESSNQPQHF
DNA: TGTGCCAGCAGCTTAGGAGAGAGCAGCAATCAGCCCCAGCATTTT

size: once
V: TRBV11-2
D: -
J: TRBJ1-2
CDR3: CASSLGWGRDYGYTF
DNA: TGTGCCAGCAGCTTGGGGTGGGGGCGCGACTATGGCTACACCTTC

size: few
V: TRBV5-1
D: TRBD1
J: TRBJ1-2
CDR3: CASSAGLGTVYGYTF
DNA: TGCGCCAGCAGCGCTGGGTTGGGGACAGTCTATGGCTACACCTTC

size: -
V: TRBV5-1
D: -
J: TRBJ2-3
CDR3: CASSLASADTQYF
DNA: TGCGCCAGCAGCTTGGCCTCGGCAGATACGCAGTATTTT

size: -
V: TRBV5-4
D: -
J: TRBJ2-3
CDR3: CASSSDLPSTDTQYF
DNA: TGTGCCAGCAGCTCGGACTTGCCCAGCACAGATACGCAGTATTTT

size: -
V: TRBV23-1
D: -
J: TRBJ1-5
CDR3: CASSQSMGGNQPQHF
DNA: TGCGCCAGCAGTCAATCGATGGGAGGCAATCAGCCCCAGCATTTT

size: -
V: TRBV30
D: -
J: TRBJ2-7
CDR3: CAWSVSTGPYEQYF
DNA: TGTGCCTGGAGTGTAAGTACAGGCCCATACGAGCAGTACTTC

size: -
V: TRBV7-2
D: -
J: TRBJ1-2
CDR3: CASSSRGGHHGYTF
DNA: TGTGCCAGCAGCTCCCGTGGGGGTCATCATGGCTACACCTTC

size: -
V: TRBV29-1
D: TRBD1
J: TRBJ2-3
CDR3: CSVGRGQGEDTQYF
DNA: TGCAGCGTTGGTCGCGGACAGGGAGAAGATACGCAGTATTTT

size: -
V: TRBV19
D: TRBD2
J: TRBJ2-3
CDR3: CASSIESTAGVTDTQYF
DNA: TGTGCCAGTAGTATAGAATCTACGGCGGGAGTCACAGATACGCAGTATTTT

size: once
V: TRBV7-9
D: TRBD1
J: TRBJ1-1
CDR3: CASSRTGLNTEAFF
DNA: TGTGCCAGCAGCCGGACAGGACTGAACACTGAAGCTTTCTTT

size: -
V: TRBV6-4
D: -
J: TRBJ2-3
CDR3: CASSDGASTDTQYF
DNA: TGTGCCAGCAGTGACGGAGCGAGCACAGATACGCAGTATTTT

size: -
V: TRBV7-7
D: TRBD1
J: TRBJ1-4
CDR3: CASSLGQGPEKLFF
DNA: TGTGCCAGCAGCTTGGGACAGGGGCCCGAAAAACTGTTTTTT

size: -
V: TRBV11-3
D: TRBD2
J: TRBJ2-1
CDR3: CASSLGLAGFQFF
DNA: TGTGCCAGCAGCTTGGGACTAGCGGGATTTCAGTTCTTC

size: -
V: TRBV18
D: TRBD2
J: TRBJ2-1
CDR3: CASSPPASGSYNEQFF
DNA: TGTGCCAGCTCACCACCAGCTAGCGGGAGCTACAATGAGCAGTTCTTC

size: -
V: TRBV2
D: TRBD1
J: TRBJ2-3
CDR3: CASSQGQGTDTQYF
DNA: TGTGCCAGCAGTCAGGGACAGGGCACAGATACGCAGTATTTT

size: -
V: TRBV6-1
D: -
J: TRBJ1-3
CDR3: CASSEALQGRSSGNTIYF
DNA: TGTGCCAGCAGTGAAGCGCTACAGGGACGAAGCTCTGGAAACACCATATATTTT

size: -
V: TRBV5-6
D: TRBD2
J: TRBJ2-7
CDR3: CASSLRTSGRPVYF
DNA: TGTGCCAGCAGCCTTCGGACTAGCGGGAGGCCCGTTTACTTC

size: -
V: TRBV11-2
D: TRBD1
J: TRBJ2-7
CDR3: CASSLARTGRYEQYF
DNA: TGTGCCAGCAGCTTAGCACGGACAGGACGCTACGAGCAGTACTTC

size: -
V: TRBV5-1
D: TRBD1
J: TRBJ2-7
CDR3: CASSLAGDSHEQYF
DNA: TGCGCCAGCAGCTTGGCCGGGGACAGCCACGAGCAGTACTTC

size: -
V: TRBV4-1
D: -
J: TRBJ2-1
CDR3: CASSPRAASLSYNEQFF
DNA: TGCGCCAGCAGCCCCAGGGCCGCCTCCCTATCCTACAATGAGCAGTTCTTC

size: -
V: TRBV10-3
D: -
J: TRBJ1-4
CDR3: CAISEGGEEKLFF
DNA: TGTGCCATCAGTGAGGGAGGTGAGGAAAAACTGTTTTTT

size: -
V: TRBV9
D: TRBD1
J: TRBJ2-7
CDR3: CASSIGTGAFYEQYF
DNA: TGTGCCAGCAGCATTGGGACAGGGGCCTTCTACGAGCAGTACTTC

size: -
V: TRBV7-2
D: -
J: TRBJ2-5
CDR3: CASSRELKQTQYF
DNA: TGTGCCAGCAGCCGGGAGCTTAAACAGACCCAGTACTTC

size: -
V: TRBV6-5
D: -
J: TRBJ1-1
CDR3: CASSPREAFF
DNA: TGTGCCAGCAGCCCCAGGGAAGCTTTCTTT

size: -
V: TRBV4-1
D: -
J: TRBJ1-1
CDR3: CASSQAKAGNTEAFF
DNA: TGCGCCAGCAGCCAAGCAAAGGCGGGGAACACTGAAGCTTTCTTT

size: -
V: TRBV21-1
D: -
J: TRBJ1-2
CDR3: CASSSSGGAGTSNYGYTF
DNA: TGTGCCAGCAGCAGCTCAGGGGGCGCGGGGACCTCTAACTATGGCTACACCTTC

size: few
V: TRBV2
D: -
J: TRBJ2-1
CDR3: CASSERGGLRIQQFF
DNA: TGTGCCAGCAGTGAAAGGGGCGGGCTGAGAATACAGCAGTTCTTC

size: -
V: TRBV7-2
D: -
J: TRBJ1-2
CDR3: CASSLDAGSYGYTF
DNA: TGTGCCAGCAGCTTAGATGCAGGATCGTATGGCTACACCTTC

size: -
V: TRBV5-4
D: -
J: TRBJ1-2
CDR3: CASSLEGVDSDYGYTF
DNA: TGTGCCAGCAGCTTGGAGGGGGTGGACTCGGACTATGGCTACACCTTC

size: -
V: TRBV19
D: -
J: TRBJ2-7
CDR3: CASSIGYRDYEQYF
DNA: TGTGCCAGTAGTATAGGCTACAGGGACTACGAGCAGTACTTC